This is a list of T cell receptor beta chains from one sample in a study of blood T cells in healthy people across ages. TCRdb re-called the 5' RACE reads with MiXCR, one entry per CDR3 protein. This table holds 1.5 million or so distinct CDR3 sequences, 40% to 45% found once. Sequenced: blood. These receptors came from a woman aged 18-29 years in good health. The CDR3 runs from the conserved cysteine through the conserved F or W. A D gene is named only where the DNA matches it firmly. Part of the rows lack a size; the others show once, few, many or a class for expanded clones.

len	d_gene	v_gene	j_gene	abundance	CDR3aa	CDR3nt
16	TRBD1	TRBV3-1	TRBJ1-1	few	CASSQTPGTVNTEAFF	TGTGCCAGCAGCCAGACCCCCGGGACAGTGAACACTGAAGCTTTCTTT
11	NA	TRBV29-1	TRBJ2-1	NA	CSVPGFSEQFF	TGCAGCGTCCCAGGGTTCTCTGAGCAGTTCTTC
15	TRBD2	TRBV6-1	TRBJ2-1	NA	CASSEESGGYNEQFF	TGTGCCAGCAGTGAAGAAAGCGGGGGGTACAATGAGCAGTTCTTC
14	NA	TRBV9	TRBJ2-3	few	CASSVVGDPDTQYF	TGTGCCAGCAGCGTAGTGGGGGACCCAGATACGCAGTATTTT
17	NA	TRBV11-2	TRBJ2-3	NA	CASSLQLDSPSTDTQYF	TGTGCCAGCAGCTTACAATTGGACTCTCCATCCACCGATACGCAGTATTTT
14	NA	TRBV12-3/TRBV12-4	TRBJ1-1	NA	CASTLSGRHTEAFF	TGTGCCAGCACCTTATCGGGACGGCACACTGAAGCTTTCTTT
15	NA	TRBV4-3	TRBJ2-7	NA	CASSQGKGGSYEQYF	TGCGCCAGCAGCCAAGGGAAAGGGGGATCCTACGAGCAGTACTTC
17	NA	TRBV4-3	TRBJ2-3	few	CASSQDLGLVVTDTQYF	TGCGCCAGCAGCCAAGATCTGGGGTTGGTAGTGACAGATACGCAGTATTTT
16	NA	TRBV3-1	TRBJ2-7	NA	CASSQGDGRGTYEQYF	TGTGCCAGCAGCCAAGGGGACGGGAGAGGAACCTACGAGCAGTACTTC
13	NA	TRBV2	TRBJ1-1	NA	CASTYRAVTEAFF	TGTGCCAGCACTTACAGGGCGGTCACTGAAGCTTTCTTT
13	NA	TRBV7-6	TRBJ2-5	few	CASSPYGAETQYF	TGTGCCAGCAGCCCCTATGGGGCAGAGACCCAGTACTTC
13	NA	TRBV30	TRBJ1-1	NA	CAWGFGRNTEAFF	TGTGCCTGGGGCTTTGGGAGGAACACTGAAGCTTTCTTT
13	NA	TRBV4-1	TRBJ2-1	few	CASSQAMYNEQFF	TGCGCCAGCAGCCAAGCAATGTACAATGAGCAGTTCTTC
16	TRBD1	TRBV11-2	TRBJ2-1	NA	CASRLPGTGERNEQFF	TGTGCCAGCAGACTACCCGGGACAGGGGAGAGGAATGAGCAGTTCTTC
13	NA	TRBV29-1	TRBJ2-1	few	CSVGTRASYRQFF	TGCAGCGTTGGGACGCGAGCCTCCTACAGGCAGTTCTTC
16	NA	TRBV10-1	TRBJ2-7	NA	CASSESGGPVWDEQYF	TGCGCCAGCAGTGAGTCGGGGGGGCCGGTATGGGATGAGCAGTACTTC
13	TRBD1	TRBV25-1	TRBJ2-3	NA	CAHGTGVSDTQYF	TGTGCCCATGGGACAGGGGTCTCAGATACGCAGTATTTT
13	NA	TRBV27	TRBJ1-1	many	CASSLSRGTEAFF	TGTGCCAGCAGCTTATCCCGGGGGACTGAAGCTTTCTTT
13	TRBD1	TRBV20-1	TRBJ1-2	NA	CSASPGQGRGYTF	TGCAGTGCTAGTCCGGGACAGGGTCGTGGCTACACCTTC
16	NA	TRBV9	TRBJ2-1	NA	CASSVVGFSSYNEQFF	TGTGCCAGCAGCGTAGTGGGGTTTAGCTCCTACAATGAGCAGTTCTTC
14	NA	TRBV13	TRBJ1-1	few	CASSTSPLGTEAFF	TGTGCCAGCAGTACCTCCCCACTCGGCACTGAAGCTTTCTTT
16	TRBD2	TRBV24-1	TRBJ2-1	few	CATSDKRPGLGDEQFF	TGTGCCACCAGTGATAAAAGACCGGGACTAGGGGATGAGCAGTTCTTC
13	NA	TRBV7-9	TRBJ2-5	NA	CASSSGHTQTQYF	TGTGCCAGCAGCTCCGGACATACACAGACCCAGTACTTC
12	NA	TRBV7-2	TRBJ1-2	NA	CASRVHGGGYTF	TGTGCCAGCAGGGTCCACGGAGGCGGCTACACCTTC
15	TRBD1	TRBV10-3	TRBJ1-2	NA	CAIGPPTGADYGYTF	TGTGCCATCGGTCCACCGACAGGGGCTGACTATGGCTACACCTTC
17	NA	TRBV21-1	TRBJ1-5	few	CASSKEGQGGSNQPQHF	TGTGCCAGCAGCAAAGAGGGACAGGGAGGGAGCAATCAGCCCCAGCATTTT
11	NA	TRBV20-1	TRBJ1-1	NA	CSALGATEAFF	TGCAGTGCTTTGGGGGCCACTGAAGCTTTCTTT
16	NA	TRBV29-1	TRBJ1-6	NA	CSVEIGQGGINSPLHF	TGCAGCGTTGAGATTGGGCAGGGTGGGATTAATTCACCCCTCCACTTT
16	NA	TRBV5-1	TRBJ1-1	few	CASSPTSTIYNTEAFF	TGCGCCAGCAGCCCCACCTCGACAATCTACAACACTGAAGCTTTCTTT
14	TRBD2	TRBV4-2	TRBJ2-4	NA	CASSPSGGSNIQYF	TGTGCCAGCAGCCCATCGGGGGGGAGCAACATTCAGTACTTC
14	NA	TRBV5-4	TRBJ2-7	few	CASSLAVGKYEQYF	TGTGCCAGCAGCTTGGCCGTGGGGAAGTACGAGCAGTACTTC
15	TRBD1	TRBV12-3/TRBV12-4	TRBJ2-5	NA	CASSLQQGNQETQYF	TGTGCCAGCAGTTTACAACAGGGGAACCAAGAGACCCAGTACTTC
16	NA	TRBV21-1	TRBJ2-1	once	CASSKGGGINQETQFF	TGTGCCAGCAGCAAAGGCGGCGGGATAAACCAAGAGACCCAGTTCTTC
19	TRBD1	TRBV12-3/TRBV12-4	TRBJ2-1	few	CASSSPGTGGLGSYNEQFF	TGTGCCAGCAGCTCACCCGGGACAGGGGGTCTAGGGTCCTACAATGAGCAGTTCTTC
13	NA	TRBV20-1	TRBJ1-2	many	CSARTGSDYGYTF	TGCAGTGCTAGAACGGGCTCAGACTATGGCTACACCTTC
14	NA	TRBV4-1	TRBJ1-2	NA	CASGLGSFADGYTF	TGCGCCAGCGGCCTCGGGTCCTTCGCGGACGGCTACACCTTC
17	NA	TRBV27	TRBJ1-4	few	CASSRTPTGSTNEKLFF	TGTGCCAGCAGTCGCACCCCCACGGGGTCCACTAATGAAAAACTGTTTTTT